This T cell receptor (beta chain) was retrieved from a study of cytomegalovirus exposure and HLA in healthy donors. The PCR ran on 60 Vbeta and 13 Jbeta primers. TCRdb's table, derived via immunoSEQ multiplex PCR, lists solely in-frame clones and lacks some. The sample carries 90,000 to 140,000 clones, 60% to 85% recorded once. Study-wide results and caveats: Because they were indistinguishable, some V segments, including TRBV6-2 and TRBV6-3, were excluded. The dataset shows that most TCR sequences were rare, while some public TCRs occurred in many donors. Sequence variants that were highly shared formed a cluster that was likely a sequencing artifact. Cytomegalovirus-associated TCR beta chains were listed, numbering 164.

The CDR3 sequence is 15 residues long. Germline values: CDR1 PRHDT, CDR2 FYEKMQ (reference sequence). Trimming took off 0 bases at V and 6 bases at J, with 14 bases between the two ends. Details on this clone: Its antigen remains unknown.

This clonotype originated in a male donor in good health and CMV-seronegative. Sequencing was performed on PBMCs. This chain joins TRBV13 and TRBJ1-2, with D possibly being TRBD1 (5 bases). DNA of the CDR3: TGTGCCAGCAGCTTAGGAACCCGGGACTCTAATGGCTACACCTTC. It codes for CASSLGTRDSNGYTF.